This T cell receptor beta chain was captured by sequencing in a study of blood T cell repertoires in COVID-19. Study-level information: From T cells, B-cell-depleted T cells, or PBMCs came the material, which was cDNA or gDNA.

This CDR3 region has 16 residues. V gave up 4 bases and J gave up 1 base; unmatched junction bases: 9. Germline V gives CDR1 PRHDT, CDR2 FYEKMQ (reference sequence). Original processing methods: Amplification with reference gene primers provided the estimates of nucleated cell counts. Measured with immunoSEQ multiplex PCR; TCRdb has only the in-frame clones, and not every one. V, J and clone size reflect that table, while D and trimming were determined from the DNA. The data show 100,000 to 120,000 clones, about 90% seen once. The specimen was peripheral blood. The receptor's source is a human donor in a cohort sampled during active COVID-19. The gene calls are TRBV13 and TRBJ2-7, with 8 bases fitting TRBD2. CDR3 in amino acids: CASSSLSGGLSYEQYF. The CDR3 DNA follows: TGTGCCAGCAGCTCTCTGAGCGGGGGACTTTCCTACGAGCAGTACTTC.